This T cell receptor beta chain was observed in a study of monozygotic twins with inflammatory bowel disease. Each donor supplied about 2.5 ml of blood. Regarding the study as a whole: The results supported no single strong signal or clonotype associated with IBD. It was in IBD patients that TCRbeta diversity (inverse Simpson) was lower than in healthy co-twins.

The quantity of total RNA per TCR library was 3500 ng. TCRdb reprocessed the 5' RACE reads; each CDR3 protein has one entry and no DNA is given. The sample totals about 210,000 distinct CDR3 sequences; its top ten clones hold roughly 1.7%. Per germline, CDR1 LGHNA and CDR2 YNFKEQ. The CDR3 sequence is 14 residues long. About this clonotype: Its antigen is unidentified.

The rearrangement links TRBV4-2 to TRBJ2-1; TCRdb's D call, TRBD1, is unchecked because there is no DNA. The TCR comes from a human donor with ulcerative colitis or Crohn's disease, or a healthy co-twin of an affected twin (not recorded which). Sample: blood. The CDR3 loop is CASSPRAGGYEQFF.